The rows below give T cell receptor beta chains drawn from one sample of a study of identical twins. TCRdb re-called the 5' RACE reads through MiXCR, storing one row per CDR3 protein. The table shows some 790,000 distinct CDR3 sequences, with roughly 20% occurring only once. The same data also went into a second study, on T cells expressing NK-cell markers.

Sequencing input: PBMCs. The receptor set was obtained from a young woman in good health. CDR3s include the opening cysteine and the closing phenylalanine or tryptophan. A D gene is named only where the DNA matches it firmly. Some rows have no size entry. The others give once, few or many, or a class for an expanded clone.

clone size,D gene,J gene,V gene,CDR3 protein,CDR3 DNA
.,.,TRBJ2-1,TRBV20-1,CSARDGGPYNEQFF,TGCAGTGCTAGAGACGGGGGCCCTTACAATGAGCAGTTCTTC
few,.,TRBJ1-2,TRBV20-1,CSARSADRYYTF,TGCAGTGCTAGGTCGGCAGACCGCTACTACACCTTC
.,.,TRBJ2-1,TRBV7-9,CAWRLGNEQFF,TGTGCCTGGCGTTTAGGGAATGAGCAGTTCTTC
.,TRBD1,TRBJ2-6,TRBV10-3,CAIQAGGSSGANVLTF,TGTGCCATCCAAGCAGGGGGATCCTCTGGGGCCAACGTCCTGACTTTC
.,.,TRBJ1-1,TRBV7-2,CASSLDIRTVNTEAFF,TGTGCCAGCAGCTTGGATATCAGGACGGTGAACACTGAAGCTTTCTTT
.,.,TRBJ1-5,TRBV4-2,CASSLTGTVNSNQPQHF,TGTGCCAGCAGCCTTACCGGGACCGTGAATAGCAATCAGCCCCAGCATTTT
many,.,TRBJ2-1,TRBV20-1,CSAQGVNEQFF,TGCAGTGCTCAGGGCGTCAATGAGCAGTTCTTC
many,.,TRBJ1-6,TRBV18,CASSPTGRDSPLHF,TGTGCCAGCTCCCCCACAGGGAGGGACTCACCCCTCCACTTT
.,.,TRBJ1-1,TRBV15,CATQRSSSSQAFF,TGTGCCACCCAAAGATCCTCTTCGTCACAAGCTTTCTTT
.,TRBD2,TRBJ2-1,TRBV20-1,CSASRSAGGARFGEQFF,TGCAGTGCTAGTAGGTCGGCGGGGGGGGCCCGGTTTGGGGAGCAGTTCTTC
.,.,TRBJ1-1,TRBV20-1,CSARGAGRSTEAFF,TGCAGTGCTAGAGGGGCGGGCAGGAGCACTGAAGCTTTCTTT
.,TRBD1,TRBJ1-6,TRBV12-3/TRBV12-4,CATRDRGSNGSPLHF,TGTGCCACCAGGGACAGGGGCTCGAATGGATCACCCCTCCACTTT
.,.,TRBJ2-3,TRBV7-2,CASSTFTDTQYF,TGTGCCAGCAGCACCTTCACAGATACGCAGTATTTT
.,.,TRBJ2-3,TRBV20-1,CSARKGGGTDTQYF,TGCAGTGCTAGAAAGGGCGGAGGCACAGATACGCAGTATTTT
.,.,TRBJ2-1,TRBV20-1,CSARAQPGGEQFF,TGCAGTGCTAGAGCACAACCCGGGGGTGAGCAGTTCTTC
.,.,TRBJ1-6,TRBV10-3,CATCVRLGNSPLHF,TGTGCCACCTGCGTACGTTTGGGTAATTCACCCCTCCACTTT
.,TRBD1,TRBJ1-2,TRBV12-3/TRBV12-4,CASSSDRGTAGYTF,TGTGCCAGCAGTTCGGACAGGGGCACGGCGGGCTACACCTTC
.,TRBD2,TRBJ2-3,TRBV20-1,CSVSPGTSGLTDTQYF,TGCAGTGTGAGCCCCGGGACTAGCGGACTCACAGATACGCAGTATTTT
few,.,TRBJ1-6,TRBV12-3/TRBV12-4,CASSPRRSGLYNSPLHF,TGTGCCAGCAGTCCCAGGCGGTCGGGGCTCTATAATTCACCCCTCCACTTT
few,TRBD1,TRBJ2-7,TRBV5-1,CASSLNRGDVEQYF,TGCGCCAGCAGCTTGAACAGGGGAGACGTCGAGCAGTACTTC
.,.,TRBJ1-2,TRBV20-1,CSATMLGGNYGYTF,TGCAGTGCCACAATGTTAGGAGGGAACTATGGCTACACCTTC
few,.,TRBJ2-1,TRBV7-3,CASSLPGLEQFF,TGTGCCAGCAGCCTCCCGGGCCTTGAGCAGTTCTTC
few,.,TRBJ1-3,TRBV7-2,CASSLQQISGNTIYF,TGTGCCAGCAGCTTACAACAGATCTCTGGAAACACCATATATTTT
.,TRBD1,TRBJ2-7,TRBV11-3,CASSLGTGRKGEQYF,TGTGCCAGCAGCTTAGGGACAGGGCGGAAAGGCGAGCAGTACTTC
.,TRBD2,TRBJ2-7,TRBV30,CAYRTSSYEQYF,TGTGCCTATCGGACTAGTTCCTACGAGCAGTACTTC
few,.,TRBJ2-2,TRBV18,CASAGDPNTGELFF,TGTGCCAGCGCAGGGGACCCGAACACCGGGGAGCTGTTTTTT
.,.,TRBJ2-7,TRBV20-1,CSAVPPRGWYEQYF,TGCAGTGCCGTACCGCCTAGGGGCTGGTACGAGCAGTACTTC
few,.,TRBJ1-3,TRBV12-3/TRBV12-4,CASSVTVKGNTIYF,TGTGCCAGCAGCGTGACGGTGAAGGGAAACACCATATATTTT
few,.,TRBJ2-2,TRBV20-1,CSARTLTGELFF,TGCAGTGCCCGGACTCTAACCGGGGAGCTGTTTTTT
few,.,TRBJ2-2,TRBV9,CASSVWALYTGELFF,TGTGCCAGCAGCGTGTGGGCCCTATACACCGGGGAGCTGTTTTTT
.,.,TRBJ2-3,TRBV6-1,CASSGRLQILAGDTQYF,TGTGCCAGCAGTGGAAGACTCCAGATTCTGGCGGGAGATACGCAGTATTTT
many,TRBD1,TRBJ2-4,TRBV20-1,CSAPNRGRNIQYF,TGCAGTGCTCCCAACAGGGGGAGAAACATTCAGTACTTC
many,.,TRBJ2-1,TRBV12-3/TRBV12-4,CASSLNLEDEQFF,TGTGCCAGCAGTTTGAACCTAGAGGATGAGCAGTTCTTC